This TCR beta chain emerged from a study of vaccination effects on CD4 cells after COVID-19. Sequencing was performed with immunoSEQ multiplex PCR; in TCRdb, only in-frame clones are kept and a portion is missing. The top ten hold approximately 15% of the sample, which has 35,000 to 45,000 clones, around 73% seen once. Before sequencing took place, the ViraFEST assay used viral peptide pools to expand antigen-specific CD4+ T cells. The culture ran for less than 12 days, and then CD4+ T cells were isolated. The infection with SARS-CoV-2 (confirmed by PCR) occurred in this person between March and December 2020. The V gene's germline CDR1 is MNHEY and CDR2 SMNVEV (reference sequence). The CDR3 spans 17 residues. The V and J ends lost 5 bases and 5 bases, in that order; junction bases with no gene match: 10. Concerning this clone: Its matching antigen is unknown.

This receptor was identified in a human donor who had a prior SARS-CoV-2 infection. Sequenced here: CD4+ T cells from PBMCs cultured with HCoV-NL63 spike peptides, sampled before COVID-19 vaccination. The chain combines TRBV27 with TRBJ2-1; 12 nucleotides agree with TRBD2. CDR3 amino acids: CASSVTSGSYTHNEQFF. CDR3 DNA sequence: TGTGCCAGCAGTGTGACTAGCGGGAGCTACACCCACAATGAGCAGTTCTTC.